Below are 16 T cell receptor beta chains sequenced from a single sample in a study of human thymus T cells. Here immunoSEQ multiplex PCR was the method, and the copy in TCRdb shows in-frame clones only, minus some. The sample yields roughly 130,000 clones, about 95% seen once. Resections obtained during corrective heart surgery supplied the thymus tissue. Specimen: thymus tissue. These receptors were collected from a boy in the first two years of life with a congenital heart defect but otherwise immunologically healthy.

The rearrangement joins TRBV5-5 to TRBJ2-4, with D perhaps TRBD1 or TRBD2 (5 bases each). V was cut by 6 bases and J by 6 bases, with 13 bases left in between. CDR3 length: 13 residues. CDR1 is SGHKS and CDR2 is YYEKEE in the germline V gene (reference sequence). CDR3 in DNA: TGTGCCAGCACCTCCATTGGGGGAAACATTCAGTACTTC. It translates to CASTSIGGNIQYF.

This clone was detected only once. The V call is TRBV4-2, the J call TRBJ2-7; D call uncertain. V shed 0 bases and J shed 0 bases, with 15 bases lying between them. The CDR3 spans 17 residues. Germline V gene data show CDR1 as LGHNA and CDR2 as YNFKEQ. In DNA, the CDR3 is TGTGCCAGCAGCCAAGACCCGGCACCCTATTACTCCTACGAGCAGTACTTC. It yields the protein CASSQDPAPYYSYEQYF.

The V and J genes are TRBV20-1 and TRBJ2-1; perhaps TRBD2 as D (6 bases). V shed 3 bases and J shed 10 bases, with 10 bases lying between them. The CDR3 length is 11 residues. CDR1 and CDR2 from the germline V gene are DFQATT and SNEGSKA (reference sequence). The CDR3, as DNA: TGCAGTGCTAGGAGTCGGGAGGAGCAGTTCTTC. Translating it yields CSARSREEQFF.

V and J are TRBV5-4 and TRBJ2-5; TRBD2 might be the D (6 bases). Between the trimmed V and J ends, which lost 0 bases and 7 bases, there was a span of 16 bases. CDR1 is SGHNT, CDR2 YYREEE, per germline (reference sequence). The length of the CDR3 is 15 residues. CDR3 region: CASSLEGRDSGTQYF. The CDR3 DNA reads as TGTGCCAGCAGCTTGGAAGGGCGGGATTCCGGGACCCAGTACTTC.

This sequence joins TRBV5-8 and TRBJ1-5; a possible D gene is TRBD1 (5 bases). Trimming left V 2 bases short and J 8 bases short, with 14 bases between. Germline V gene lookup returns CDR1 SGHTS and CDR2 YDEGEE. The CDR3 length is 14 residues. CDR3 sequence (DNA): TGTGCCAGCAGCTTAGGGGTTGTAAGAAAGCCCCAGCATTTT. The encoded protein is CASSLGVVRKPQHF.

The CDR3 DNA is TGTGCCAGTAGTATAGGCAAGAACTACGAGCAGTACTTC. Amino acid sequence: CASSIGKNYEQYF. This chain links TRBV19 with TRBJ2-7; D gene ambiguous. Germline values: CDR1 LNHDA, CDR2 SQIVND (reference sequence). With 1 base removed from V and 3 bases from J, the gap between germline ends came to 7 bases. This CDR3 is 13 amino acids long.

The chain has TRBV6-5 and TRBJ1-2; the D is unclear. This CDR3 has 14 amino acids. Per the germline V gene, CDR1 is MNHEY and CDR2 is SVGAGI. The V gene lost 2 bases and the J gene lost 0 bases, with 7 bases spanning the gap. The CDR3 sequence is CASSYRPPNYGYTF. The CDR3 DNA reads as TGTGCCAGCAGTTACAGGCCGCCTAACTATGGCTACACCTTC.

In this sample, this clone turned up once. CDR3 amino acids: CATKRVVGEKLFF. CDR3 sequence (DNA): TGTGCCACCAAGAGGGTCGTAGGCGAAAAACTGTTTTTT. V is TRBV19 and J is TRBJ1-4; D gene uncertain. This CDR3 region has 13 residues. Looked up from germline, CDR1 is LNHDA and CDR2 is SQIVND (reference sequence). V was cut by 10 bases and J by 8 bases, with 17 bases left in between.

This rearrangement joins TRBV27 to TRBJ2-1, with 11 bases fitting TRBD2. V lost 4 bases to trimming and J lost 14 bases; unmatched junction nucleotides: 10. The CDR3 covers 14 residues. Germline loops: CDR1 MNHEY, CDR2 SMNVEV (reference sequence). As DNA, the CDR3 is TGTGCCAGCAGTTCCGGGACTAGCGGTCACGTCAAGTTCTTC. The encoded protein is CASSSGTSGHVKFF.

This clone was seen just once. The V gene is TRBV5-1, the J gene TRBJ2-7; 8 bases are a match to TRBD2. This CDR3 spans 17 amino acids. The J segment lost 5 bases and the V segment lost 1 base, leaving 14 bases of the junction unmatched. Germline-derived CDR1 and CDR2 are SGHRS and YFSETQ. The CDR3 region is CASSLSFIRGGNHEQYF. In nucleotides, the CDR3 is TGCGCCAGCAGCTTGTCCTTTATCCGGGGGGGCAACCACGAGCAGTACTTC.

The CDR3 spells CASSPRDRDSYNEQFF. CDR3 coding DNA: TGTGCCAGCAGCCCCCGGGACAGGGATTCCTACAATGAGCAGTTCTTC. This sequence joins TRBV9 and TRBJ2-1, with 9 bases matching TRBD1. The CDR3 length is 16 residues. CDR1 and CDR2 from the germline V gene are SGDLS and YYNGEE. J was trimmed by 1 base and V by 4 bases; bases with no gene match: 6.

This chain links TRBV6-1 with TRBJ1-5, with D tentatively TRBD1 (6 bases). CDR1 and CDR2 from the germline V gene are MNHNS and SASEGT. The CDR3 covers 15 residues. V lost 0 bases, J lost 5 bases, and 11 bases lay in between. CDR3 protein: CASSEALTGHQPQHF. The CDR3 bases are TGTGCCAGCAGTGAAGCGCTCACAGGGCATCAGCCCCAGCATTTT.

V usage is TRBV29-1 and J usage is TRBJ1-2, with a weak D call TRBD1 (6 bases). V gave up 6 bases and J gave up 10 bases, with 21 bases separating them. The CDR3 has 13 amino acids. Germline CDR1 and CDR2: SQVTM and ANQGSEA. Here the CDR3 DNA reads TGCAGCGTGGAATCGGGACATCTTAGTGTCTACACCTTC. Amino acid sequence: CSVESGHLSVYTF.

CDR3 region: CASSPTGKATEAFF. CDR3 sequence (DNA): TGTGCCAGCAGCCCTACGGGGAAGGCCACTGAAGCTTTCTTT. The V gene is TRBV14, the J gene TRBJ1-1; D remains ambiguous. Germline CDR1 reads SGHDN; CDR2 reads FVKESK. V shed 4 bases and J shed 4 bases, with 13 bases lying between them. This CDR3 comprises 14 residues.

The V and J genes are TRBV19 and TRBJ1-6, with D possibly matching TRBD1 (5 bases). This CDR3 has 14 residues. V dropped 3 bases and J dropped 7 bases, with 10 bases sitting between them. Germline assignment: CDR1 LNHDA and CDR2 SQIVND (reference sequence). The CDR3 here is CASSMGDFNSPLHF. CDR3 sequence (DNA): TGTGCCAGTAGTATGGGGGACTTCAATTCACCCCTCCACTTT.

CDR3 bases: TGTGCCACCAGCAGAGCTTCACCCGGGACAGGGGGCGTGTATGAAAAACTGTTTTTT. Its protein product is CATSRASPGTGGVYEKLFF. V usage is TRBV15 and J usage is TRBJ1-4; 12 positions match TRBD1. This CDR3 comprises 19 residues. The V gene end was trimmed by 1 base and the J gene end by 6 bases; junction bases not matched to a gene: 12. The germline gives CDR1 LNHNV, CDR2 YYDKDF (reference sequence).